The 21 T cell receptor beta chains listed next were all sequenced from one sample in a study of blood T cells in healthy people across ages. The second PCR ran about 6 to 11 cycles with a sample-barcoded 5' primer and J-beta primers. TCRdb called the 5' RACE reads again in MiXCR, with one record for every CDR3 protein. The sample shows about 1.7 million distinct CDR3 sequences, 28% of them seen only once. The source material was blood. The receptors here all came from a woman aged 25 to 39 in good health.

This clonotype has just a few counts. The rearrangement uses TRBV2 and TRBJ2-3, with D unresolved. Germline CDR1 and CDR2: SNHLY and FYNNEI. With 3 bases removed from V and 4 bases from J, the gap between germline ends came to 11 bases. The CDR3 runs to 14 residues. DNA of the CDR3: TGTGCCAGCAGTGATGAGGCGCAGCCAGATACGCAGTATTTT. The encoded protein is CASSDEAQPDTQYF.

This clonotype was observed at least ten times. The V and J genes are TRBV29-1 and TRBJ1-2, with a possible D match to TRBD1 (5 bases). The V end lost 8 bases, the J end lost 7 bases, and 20 bases lay between the germline ends. Per germline, CDR1 SQVTM and CDR2 ANQGSEA. The length of the CDR3 is 13 residues. CDR3 sequence: CSHRTITGLGYTF. Written as DNA, the CDR3 is TGCAGCCATAGGACAATCACGGGCCTTGGCTACACCTTC.

This chain connects TRBV5-5 to TRBJ2-3; 8 bases match TRBD1. The V gene end was trimmed by 4 bases and the J gene end by 3 bases; junction bases not matched to a gene: 10. The CDR3 is 16 amino acids. Germline V gene sequence: CDR1 SGHKS, CDR2 YYEKEE (reference sequence). Here the CDR3 reads CASSRYTGGRTDTQYF. The CDR3 bases are TGTGCCAGCAGCCGGTACACAGGGGGGAGGACAGATACGCAGTATTTT.

This chain links TRBV14 with TRBJ1-1, with no clear D. The CDR3 sequence is 14 residues long. Per the germline V gene, CDR1 is SGHDN and CDR2 is FVKESK. V gave up 1 base and J gave up 6 bases, with 12 bases separating them. CDR3 loop: CASSQVRKHAEAFF. The CDR3 DNA follows: TGTGCCAGCAGCCAAGTCCGGAAACATGCTGAAGCTTTCTTT.

The chain employs TRBV6-1 and TRBJ1-2; D remains ambiguous. CDR1 is MNHNS and CDR2 is SASEGT in the germline V gene. Trimming removed 8 bases from V and 5 bases from J, with 21 bases in between. The CDR3 is 15 amino acids. The CDR3 DNA reads as TGTGCCAGCTATTCGCAGAGTGAATTAAAGTATGGCTACACCTTC. Amino acid sequence: CASYSQSELKYGYTF.

The rearrangement uses TRBV20-1 and TRBJ2-5; D perhaps matches TRBD2 (6 bases). CDR1 is DFQATT, CDR2 SNEGSKA, per germline (reference sequence). The CDR3 is 13 amino acids. Trimming pared 5 bases from V and 0 bases from J, leaving 10 bases between. CDR3 sequence: CSAGRGDQETQYF. The CDR3 nucleotides read TGCAGTGCTGGGCGGGGAGACCAAGAGACCCAGTACTTC.

The chain employs TRBV10-3 and TRBJ1-5; D is undetermined. Trimming removed 6 bases at V and 0 bases at J, with 15 bases between. Germline CDR1 ENHRY, CDR2 SYGVKD. This CDR3 is built from 16 residues. The CDR3 DNA reads as TGTGCCATCAGCGCACAAGGACGGAATAGCAATCAGCCCCAGCATTTT. Translation: CAISAQGRNSNQPQHF.

This clonotype has a count of ten or more. The genes are TRBV20-1 and TRBJ2-5; no clear D. Between the trimmed V and J ends, which lost 1 base and 4 bases, there was a span of 10 bases. The CDR3 consists of 13 residues. Germline V lookup: CDR1 DFQATT, CDR2 SNEGSKA (reference sequence). This CDR3 reads CSARATWGETQYF. CDR3 DNA: TGCAGTGCTAGAGCGACTTGGGGAGAGACCCAGTACTTC.

The rearrangement links TRBV9 to TRBJ2-7; no definite D call. Germline CDR1 is SGDLS and CDR2 is YYNGEE. The CDR3 has 14 residues. V was pared by 4 bases and J by 5 bases, with 16 bases between. The CDR3 here is CASSLTGLLDEQYF. Here the CDR3 DNA reads TGTGCCAGCAGCTTGACTGGGTTACTCGACGAGCAGTACTTC.

In its sample, this clonotype was seen a few times. The V and J genes are TRBV29-1 and TRBJ1-2; the match to TRBD1 covers 9 bases. The CDR3 loop spans 12 amino acids. Germline lookup yields CDR1 SQVTM and CDR2 ANQGSEA. Trimming cost V 7 bases and J 3 bases; bases outside gene matches: 3. Written as DNA, the CDR3 is TGCAGCGCACAGGGGGCAGACTATGGCTACACCTTC. Its protein product is CSAQGADYGYTF.

CDR3 nucleotides: TGTGCCAGCAGCTTAGTAGGGGGCATCACCTACAATGAGCAGTTCTTC. This codes for CASSLVGGITYNEQFF. The J gene is TRBJ2-1, the V gene TRBV7-6, with 7 bases identical to TRBD1. This CDR3 region has 16 residues. The V gene end was trimmed by 1 base and the J gene end by 2 bases; junction bases not matched to a gene: 5. The germline V gene has CDR1 SGHVS and CDR2 FNYEAQ. The whole variable domain, remainder taken from reference TRBV7-6 and TRBJ2-1, is GAGVSQSPRYKVTKRGQDVALRCDPISGHVSLYWYRQALGQGPEFLTYFNYEAQQDKSGLPNDRFSAERPEGSISTLTIQRTEQRDSAMYRCASSLVGGITYNEQFFGPGTRLTVL.

The chain recombines TRBV6-1 with TRBJ2-1; 11 bases are shared with TRBD2. The J call may be wrong; the DNA end is better matched by TRBJ2-7. Germline loops: CDR1 MNHNS, CDR2 SASEGT. This CDR3 comprises 18 residues. The CDR3 sequence: CASSPSLAGGGSYNEQYF. The CDR3 DNA reads as TGTGCCAGCAGTCCGAGTCTAGCGGGAGGAGGGTCCTACAATGAGCAGTACTTC.

The count of this clonotype is one. V is TRBV6-1 and J is TRBJ1-1, with a tentative D call TRBD1 (5 bases). This CDR3 region has 16 residues. V lost 8 bases to trimming and J lost 1 base, with 20 bases between them. Germline CDR1 and CDR2: MNHNS and SASEGT. Here the CDR3 reads CASRRGTNLGNTEAFF. CDR3 DNA sequence: TGTGCCAGCCGCCGGGGGACCAATCTGGGGAACACTGAAGCTTTCTTT.

This clonotype turned up a few times. The rearrangement links TRBV28 to TRBJ2-5; 11 bases map to TRBD2. CDR3 size: 15 residues. The trim removed 1 base at V and 3 bases at J, leaving 1 base unmatched. Per germline, CDR1 MDHEN and CDR2 SYDVKM. CDR3 residues: CASSLLLAGEETQYF. In DNA, the CDR3 is TGTGCCAGCAGTTTATTACTAGCGGGGGAAGAGACCCAGTACTTC.

A few counts support this clonotype. The rearrangement joins TRBV14 to TRBJ2-1; D is uncertain. Germline CDR1 is SGHDN and CDR2 is FVKESK. Trimming left V 2 bases short and J 9 bases short, with 11 bases between. The CDR3 length is 13 residues. As DNA, the CDR3 is TGTGCCAGCAGCCAAAACGTTGTAAGTGAGCAGTTCTTC. Translating it yields CASSQNVVSEQFF.

Comment on this clonotype: Its ends do not fully match the called genes, so a read error is possible. The chain employs TRBV6-1 and TRBJ1-4; D possibly corresponds to TRBD1 (6 bases). Germline CDR1 and CDR2: MNHNS and SASEGT. The length of the CDR3 is 17 residues. CDR3 coding DNA: TGTGCCAGCAGTGAGTTCCCACAGGGAAGAACTAATGAAAAACGGTTTTTT. Translating it yields CASSEFPQGRTNEKRFF.

This chain joins TRBV7-8 and TRBJ2-5; 11 bases map to TRBD1. V trimming: 11 bases; J trimming: 6 bases; junction bases outside the gene matches: 11. The CDR3 runs to 14 residues. Germline assignment: CDR1 SGHVS and CDR2 FQNEAQ. The CDR3 loop is CAVGGQGVVKTQYF. The CDR3 DNA sequence: TGTGCCGTTGGGGGACAGGGGGTTGTAAAGACCCAGTACTTC.

The rearrangement joins TRBV7-2 to TRBJ1-6, with D perhaps matching TRBD1 (6 bases). The CDR3 runs to 15 residues. Deletions cut 1 base from V and 9 bases from J, with 13 bases between. Germline CDR1 reads SGHTA; CDR2 reads FQGNSA. CDR3 in DNA: TGTGCCAGCAGCTTAGTAACAGGGTCCAGTTCACCCCTCCACTTT. Its protein is CASSLVTGSSSPLHF.

This clonotype was seen once. The chain uses TRBV5-6 and TRBJ1-2, with D possibly being TRBD1 (5 bases). The CDR3 consists of 14 residues. V was clipped by 5 bases and J by 9 bases, with 20 bases between them. The V gene's germline CDR1 is SGHDT and CDR2 YYEEEE. The CDR3, as DNA: TGTGCCAGCAGGCCACTGAGACAGAGAGTTAGCTACACCTTC. It translates to CASRPLRQRVSYTF. Full variable domain (outside the CDR3, taken from reference TRBV5-6 and TRBJ1-2): DAGVTQSPTHLIKTRGQQVTLRCSPKSGHDTVSWYQQALGQGPQFIFQYYEEEERQRGNFPDRFSGHQFPNYSSELNVNALLLGDSALYLCASRPLRQRVSYTFGSGTRLTVV.

This clonotype appeared a few times. The chain couples TRBV6-5 to TRBJ1-1, with D perhaps matching TRBD1 (6 bases). Trimming removed 0 bases from V and 4 bases from J, with 9 bases in between. Germline CDR1 MNHEY, CDR2 SVGAGI. The length of the CDR3 is 14 residues. The CDR3 DNA follows: TGTGCCAGCAGTTACTCCGGGACAATCACTGAAGCTTTCTTT. Translation: CASSYSGTITEAFF.

With regard to this clonotype: A much larger clone lies one base from this, so it may be a read error. The V call is TRBV7-2, the J call TRBJ2-1; 11 bases fit TRBD2. Germline CDR1 SGHTA, CDR2 FQGNSA. The CDR3 has 15 amino acids. In DNA form, the CDR3 reads TGTGCCAGCAGCGAGGGGACTAGCGGTTACAATGAGCCGTTCTTC. It yields the protein CASSEGTSGYNEPFF.